The subject of this entry is one TCR beta chain. The CDR3 extends over 19 amino acids. Per the germline V gene, CDR1 is SGDLS and CDR2 is YYNGEE. Unmatched junction bases numbered 11, after V lost 0 bases and J lost 0 bases. This record comes from a study of cytotoxic CD8 clonotypes in ibrutinib-treated CLL. Across the whole study: Partial responses numbered some 25 and complete responses 2; after a median around 74 months, 14 stayed remitted and roughly twelve progressed.

Sequencing used immunoSEQ multiplex PCR; TCRdb keeps in-frame clones, though not all of them. The sample has some 200,000 clones, about 72% seen once; the top ten hold around 15%. The V call is TRBV9, the J call TRBJ2-1, with TRBD2 matching over 8 bases. This clonotype originated in a human donor with chronic lymphocytic leukemia. Sample: PBMCs, taken after 24 months of ibrutinib treatment. CDR3: CASSVATVTGGPSYNEQFF. CDR3 bases: TGTGCCAGCAGCGTAGCTACTGTGACGGGAGGGCCCTCCTACAATGAGCAGTTCTTC.